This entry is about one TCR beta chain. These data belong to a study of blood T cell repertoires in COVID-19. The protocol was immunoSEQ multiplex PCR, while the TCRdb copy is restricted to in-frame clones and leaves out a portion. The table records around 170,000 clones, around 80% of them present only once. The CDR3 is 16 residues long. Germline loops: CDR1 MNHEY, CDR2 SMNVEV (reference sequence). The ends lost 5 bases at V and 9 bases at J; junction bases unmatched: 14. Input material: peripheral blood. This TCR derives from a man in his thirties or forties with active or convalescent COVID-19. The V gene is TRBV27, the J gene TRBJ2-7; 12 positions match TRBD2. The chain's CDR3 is CASSPRRTSGKFVQYF. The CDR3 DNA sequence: TGTGCCAGCAGTCCTCGTCGGACTAGCGGGAAATTCGTGCAGTACTTC.